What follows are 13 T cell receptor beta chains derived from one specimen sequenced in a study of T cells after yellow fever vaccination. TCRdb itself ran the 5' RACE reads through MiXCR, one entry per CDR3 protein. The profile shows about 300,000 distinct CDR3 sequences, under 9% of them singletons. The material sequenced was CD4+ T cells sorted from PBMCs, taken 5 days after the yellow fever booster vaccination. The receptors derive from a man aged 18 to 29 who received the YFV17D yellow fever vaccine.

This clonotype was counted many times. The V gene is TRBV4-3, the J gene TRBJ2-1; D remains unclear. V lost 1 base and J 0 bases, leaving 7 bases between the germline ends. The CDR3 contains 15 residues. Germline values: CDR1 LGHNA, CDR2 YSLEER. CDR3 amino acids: CASSQGTRSYNEQFF. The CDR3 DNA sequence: TGCGCCAGCAGCCAAGGAACTCGCTCCTACAATGAGCAGTTCTTC.

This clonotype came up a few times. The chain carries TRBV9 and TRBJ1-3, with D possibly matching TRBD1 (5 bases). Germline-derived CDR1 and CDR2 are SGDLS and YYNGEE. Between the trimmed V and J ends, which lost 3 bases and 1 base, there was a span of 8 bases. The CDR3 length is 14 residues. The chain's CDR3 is CASSGGNSGNTIYF. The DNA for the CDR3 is TGTGCCAGCAGCGGGGGGAATTCTGGAAACACCATATATTTT. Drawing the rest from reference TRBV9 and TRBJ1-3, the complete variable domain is DSGVTQTPKHLITATGQRVTLRCSPRSGDLSVYWYQQSLDQGLQFLIQYYNGEERAKGNILERFSAQQFPDLHSELNLSSLELGDSALYFCASSGGNSGNTIYFGEGSWLTVV.

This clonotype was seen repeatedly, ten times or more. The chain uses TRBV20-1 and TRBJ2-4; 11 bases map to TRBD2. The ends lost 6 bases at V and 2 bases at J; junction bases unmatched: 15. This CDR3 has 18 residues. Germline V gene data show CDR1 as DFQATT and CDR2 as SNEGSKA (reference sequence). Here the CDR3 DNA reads TGCAGTGCGGCATCTCTAGCGGGGGGAAGTGGGACCAAAAACATTCAGTACTTC. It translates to CSAASLAGGSGTKNIQYF.

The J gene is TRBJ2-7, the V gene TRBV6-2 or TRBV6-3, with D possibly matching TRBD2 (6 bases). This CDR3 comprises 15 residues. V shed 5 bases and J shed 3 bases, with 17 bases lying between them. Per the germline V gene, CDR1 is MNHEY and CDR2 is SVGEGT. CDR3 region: CASSDAGSGDYEQYF. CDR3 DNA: TGTGCCAGCAGTGACGCCGGTAGCGGAGACTACGAGCAGTACTTC.

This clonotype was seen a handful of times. This CDR3 reads CASSQGGGQGFGNSPLHF. DNA for the CDR3: TGCGCCAGCAGCCAAGGGGGCGGACAGGGTTTCGGAAATTCACCCCTCCACTTT. V and J are TRBV4-1 and TRBJ1-6; 8 bases line up with TRBD1. V dropped 1 base and J dropped 7; count of bases not matched to a gene: 12. The germline V gene has CDR1 MGHRA and CDR2 YSYEKL. The CDR3 is made up of 18 amino acids.

The CDR3, as DNA: TGTGCCAGCAGCTTAGATCGGACTACTTACGAGCAGTACGTC. It translates to CASSLDRTTYEQYV. The chain joins TRBV11-2 to TRBJ2-7; TRBD2 is a possible D gene (6 bases). CDR3 length equals 14 residues. Trimming took off 0 bases at V and 4 bases at J, with 10 bases between the two ends. CDR1 and CDR2 from the germline V gene are SGHAT and FQNNGV.

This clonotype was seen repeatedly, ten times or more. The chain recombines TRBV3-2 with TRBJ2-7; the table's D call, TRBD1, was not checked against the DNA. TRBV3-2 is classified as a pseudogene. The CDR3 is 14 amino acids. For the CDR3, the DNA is TGTGCCAGCAGCCTTCGGGACACATCCTACGAGCAGTACTTC. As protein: CASSLRDTSYEQYF.

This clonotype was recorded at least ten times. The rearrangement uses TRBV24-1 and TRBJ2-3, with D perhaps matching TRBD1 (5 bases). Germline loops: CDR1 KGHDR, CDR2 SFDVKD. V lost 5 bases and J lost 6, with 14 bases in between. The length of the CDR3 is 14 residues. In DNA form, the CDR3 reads TGTGCCACCAGTGGCTGGGGCGAGCCGGATACGCAGTATTTT. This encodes CATSGWGEPDTQYF.

CDR3 in amino acids: CASSQESAIGETQYF. CDR3 DNA: TGCGCCAGCAGCCAAGAGTCTGCAATCGGGGAGACCCAGTACTTC. This chain uses TRBV4-3 with TRBJ2-5; D ambiguous. This CDR3 has 15 amino acids. Looked up from germline, CDR1 is LGHNA and CDR2 is YSLEER. Trimming took off 0 bases at V and 5 bases at J, with 13 bases between the two ends.

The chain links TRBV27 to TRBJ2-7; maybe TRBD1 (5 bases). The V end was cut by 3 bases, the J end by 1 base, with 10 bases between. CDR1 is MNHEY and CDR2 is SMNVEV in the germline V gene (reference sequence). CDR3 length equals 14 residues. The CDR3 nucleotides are TGTGCCAGCAGTTTCAGGGCCTTTTCCTACGAGCAGTACGTC. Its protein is CASSFRAFSYEQYV.

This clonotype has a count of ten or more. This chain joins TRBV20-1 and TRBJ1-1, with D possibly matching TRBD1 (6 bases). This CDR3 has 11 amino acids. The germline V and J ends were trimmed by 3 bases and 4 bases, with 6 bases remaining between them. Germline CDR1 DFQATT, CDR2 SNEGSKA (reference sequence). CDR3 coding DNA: TGCAGTGCTAGCAGGGGCACTGAAGCTTTCTTT. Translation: CSASRGTEAFF.

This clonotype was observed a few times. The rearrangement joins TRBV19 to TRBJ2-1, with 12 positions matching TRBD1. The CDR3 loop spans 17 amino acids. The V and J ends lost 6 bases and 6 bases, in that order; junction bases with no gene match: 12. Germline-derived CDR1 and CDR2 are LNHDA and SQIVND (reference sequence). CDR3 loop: CASSRIPGQGAFNEQFF. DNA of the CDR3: TGTGCCAGTAGCCGGATCCCGGGACAGGGGGCGTTCAATGAGCAGTTCTTC.

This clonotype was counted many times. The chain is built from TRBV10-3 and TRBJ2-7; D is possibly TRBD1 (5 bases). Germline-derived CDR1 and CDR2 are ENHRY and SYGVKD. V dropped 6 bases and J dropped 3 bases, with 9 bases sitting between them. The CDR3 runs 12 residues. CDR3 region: CAIRQVGYEQYF. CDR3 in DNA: TGTGCCATCAGACAGGTTGGCTACGAGCAGTACTTC.